Shown below are 22 T cell receptor beta chains from a single sample sequenced in a study of blood T cell repertoires in COVID-19. Measured with immunoSEQ multiplex PCR; TCRdb has only the in-frame clones, and not every one. The profile covers some 370,000 clones, with about 89% appearing a single time and 1.2% taken by the ten largest. Sequencing was done on a sample of peripheral blood. Receptor source: a man aged 35 to 55 with acute or convalescent COVID-19.

Comment on this clone: Different DNA sequences within this sample yield the same CDR3. V and J are TRBV29-1 and TRBJ1-3, with D possibly being TRBD1 (5 bases). The V gene lost 5 bases and the J gene lost 0 bases, with 8 bases spanning the gap. Germline V gene sequence: CDR1 SQVTM, CDR2 ANQGSEA. The CDR3 has 13 residues. In DNA form, the CDR3 reads TGCAGCGTTACGGGGGGCTCTGGAAACACCATATATTTT. Its translation is CSVTGGSGNTIYF. The full variable domain, its missing parts supplied by reference TRBV29-1 and TRBJ1-3, is SAVISQKPSRDICQRGTSLTIQCQVDSQVTMMFWYRQQPGQSLTLIATANQGSEATYESGFVIDKFPISRPNLTFSTLTVSNMSPEDSSIYLCSVTGGSGNTIYFGEGSWLTVV.

The chain recombines TRBV7-2 with TRBJ1-4; weak D call: TRBD1 (6 bases). Germline CDR1 and CDR2: SGHTA and FQGNSA. The CDR3 is 15 amino acids. Trimming pared 0 bases from V and 5 bases from J, leaving 10 bases between. The CDR3 spells CASSLADRRNEKLFF. CDR3 nucleotide sequence: TGTGCCAGCAGCTTAGCGGACAGAAGGAATGAAAAACTGTTTTTT.

This chain uses TRBV6-6 with TRBJ2-3; 9 bases are a match to TRBD1. Germline CDR1 is MNHNY and CDR2 is SVGAGI (reference sequence). V was clipped by 10 bases and J by 6 bases; unmatched bases: 14. This CDR3 has 15 amino acids. The CDR3 sequence is CATQGAELRRDTQYF. Here the CDR3 DNA reads TGTGCCACACAGGGGGCCGAGTTAAGGAGGGATACGCAGTATTTT.

J is TRBJ1-6 and V is TRBV3-1 (or the pseudogene TRBV3-2); D is possibly TRBD1 (5 bases). Trimming took 0 bases from V and 4 from J, leaving 10 bases between them. Germline assignment: CDR1 LGHDT and CDR2 YNNKEL (reference sequence). There are 16 residues in the CDR3. The CDR3 loop reads CASSQDRTSYNSPLHF. The CDR3 DNA is TGTGCCAGCAGCCAAGATCGGACATCATATAATTCACCCCTCCACTTT.

This clone is a singleton in its sample. The V call is TRBV27, the J call TRBJ2-7; D possibly corresponds to TRBD2 (5 bases). The CDR3 has 13 residues. CDR1 is MNHEY, CDR2 SMNVEV, per germline (reference sequence). V lost 4 bases and J lost 2, with 9 bases in between. CDR3 in amino acids: CASSSGITYEQYF. The DNA for the CDR3 is TGTGCCAGCAGTTCCGGGATAACCTACGAGCAGTACTTC.

This CDR3 reads CASSFGGGETQYF. As DNA, the CDR3 is TGTGCCAGCAGTTTTGGGGGAGGAGAGACCCAGTACTTC. This rearrangement joins TRBV27 to TRBJ2-5; D possibly corresponds to TRBD2 (6 bases). CDR3 size: 13 residues. Trimming took 3 bases from V and 4 from J, leaving 9 bases between them. Germline assignment: CDR1 MNHEY and CDR2 SMNVEV (reference sequence).

The rearrangement links TRBV7-2 to TRBJ1-4; maybe TRBD1 (5 bases). The germline CDR1 and CDR2 sequences are SGHTA and FQGNSA. Trimming took 6 bases from V and 1 from J, leaving 18 bases between them. The CDR3 has 17 residues. The CDR3 bases are TGTGCCAGCAGTTTCGCCCCTCCTAGGGGAACTAATGAAAAACTGTTTTTT. Its translation is CASSFAPPRGTNEKLFF.

This clone has only one observation. V and J are TRBV2 and TRBJ1-5, with TRBD1 identical over 7 bases. Germline V CDR1 and CDR2: SNHLY, FYNNEI. V shed 5 bases, J shed 7 bases, and the junction held 5 bases outside the gene matches. This CDR3 is built from 13 residues. In DNA form, the CDR3 reads TGTGCCAGCAGTCTTTCAGGGGGGCAGCCCCAGCATTTT. Amino acid sequence: CASSLSGGQPQHF.

The rearrangement links TRBV27 to TRBJ1-5; D possibly corresponds to TRBD1 (6 bases). This CDR3 region has 17 residues. CDR1 and CDR2 from the germline V gene are MNHEY and SMNVEV (reference sequence). Trimming left V 1 base short and J 0 bases short, with 13 bases between. CDR3 nucleotides: TGTGCCAGCAGTTTATTCAGTGGACAGTCTAGCAATCAGCCCCAGCATTTT. It yields the protein CASSLFSGQSSNQPQHF.

The table lists this clone with a few counts. The chain joins TRBV4-3 to TRBJ2-5; a weak D match, TRBD2 (6 bases). The V gene's germline CDR1 is LGHNA and CDR2 YSLEER. V lost 1 base, J lost 4 bases, and 22 bases lay in between. The CDR3 covers 18 residues. CDR3 residues: CASSQGGLSGVVGETQYF. For the CDR3, the DNA is TGCGCCAGCAGCCAAGGCGGTTTATCGGGGGTTGTAGGAGAGACCCAGTACTTC.

The chain is built from TRBV4-3 and TRBJ2-3; 8 positions match TRBD1. The CDR3 loop spans 17 amino acids. Germline V lookup: CDR1 LGHNA, CDR2 YSLEER. Losses at the gene ends were 1 base for V and 5 bases for J; bases not matched to a gene: 11. CDR3: CASSQGGGQGVGDTQYF. In nucleotides, the CDR3 is TGCGCCAGCAGCCAAGGCGGCGGACAGGGTGTAGGAGATACGCAGTATTTT.

Comments on this clone: The sample holds other DNA sequences that translate to the same CDR3. This chain joins TRBV5-1 and TRBJ1-4; maybe TRBD1 (6 bases). Trimming shortened V by 0 bases and J by 5 bases, and 11 bases separated the two germline ends. The germline V gene encodes CDR1 SGHRS and CDR2 YFSETQ. The CDR3 has 15 residues. CDR3 DNA sequence: TGCGCCAGCAGCTTGGGGACAGAGCGAAATGAAAAACTGTTTTTT. It encodes CASSLGTERNEKLFF.

The rearrangement links TRBV19 to TRBJ1-4; TRBD1 agrees at 8 bases. V gave up 4 bases and J gave up 2 bases; unmatched junction bases: 9. The CDR3 extends over 17 amino acids. Per the germline V gene, CDR1 is LNHDA and CDR2 is SQIVND (reference sequence). CDR3 nucleotides: TGTGCCAGTAGTAGATCCTGGCAGGGGGCGACTAATGAAAAACTGTTTTTT. Protein sequence: CASSRSWQGATNEKLFF.

This sequence joins TRBV7-2 and TRBJ1-2; D perhaps matches TRBD1 (5 bases). Trimming removed 1 base at V and 3 bases at J, with 9 bases between. The CDR3 contains 14 residues. Looked up from germline, CDR1 is SGHTA and CDR2 is FQGNSA. This CDR3 is CASSLDGGDYGYTF. CDR3 sequence (DNA): TGTGCCAGCAGCTTAGACGGGGGTGACTATGGCTACACCTTC. Using reference TRBV7-2 and TRBJ1-2 for the parts outside the CDR3, the full variable domain is GAGVSQSPSNKVTEKGKDVELRCDPISGHTALYWYRQSLGQGLEFLIYFQGNSAPDKSGLPSDRFSAERTGGSVSTLTIQRTQQEDSAVYLCASSLDGGDYGYTFGSGTRLTVV.

This chain links TRBV29-1 with TRBJ2-1; 14 bases map to TRBD2. V gave up 7 bases and J gave up 7 bases; unmatched junction bases: 6. Germline V gene lookup returns CDR1 SQVTM and CDR2 ANQGSEA. The CDR3 length is 14 residues. The CDR3 region has the DNA TGCAGCGGACGACTAGCGGGGGGGACTAATGAGCAGTTCTTC. This encodes CSGRLAGGTNEQFF.

V usage is TRBV19 and J usage is TRBJ1-2; TRBD1 matches 9 bases. The trim removed 3 bases at V and 3 bases at J, leaving 5 bases unmatched. This CDR3 has 15 residues. Germline lookup yields CDR1 LNHDA and CDR2 SQIVND (reference sequence). In DNA form, the CDR3 reads TGTGCCAGTAGTATCCAGGGACAGGGTGACTATGGCTACACCTTC. It encodes CASSIQGQGDYGYTF.

The chain uses TRBV5-1 and TRBJ2-3; 7 bases are shared with TRBD1. The CDR3 extends over 17 amino acids. Germline values: CDR1 SGHRS, CDR2 YFSETQ. The J segment lost 5 bases and the V segment lost 0 bases, leaving 12 bases of the junction unmatched. For the CDR3, the DNA is TGCGCCAGCAGCTTGGAAGGACCGGGACAGCCGGGAGATACGCAGTATTTT. The encoded protein is CASSLEGPGQPGDTQYF.

The rearrangement links TRBV27 to TRBJ2-2; the match to TRBD2 covers 8 bases. Germline lookup yields CDR1 MNHEY and CDR2 SMNVEV (reference sequence). The CDR3 is 19 amino acids. The trim removed 4 bases at V and 3 bases at J, leaving 16 bases unmatched. The CDR3 spells CASSSRPAGVRFDTGELFF. As DNA, the CDR3 is TGTGCCAGCAGTTCCCGCCCAGCGGGAGTAAGGTTTGACACCGGGGAGCTGTTTTTT.

The chain uses TRBV15 and TRBJ1-3; 7 bases align to TRBD1. With 1 base clipped from V and 0 bases from J, the junction kept 12 bases outside the gene matches. Germline values: CDR1 LNHNV, CDR2 YYDKDF (reference sequence). The CDR3 runs to 19 residues. The CDR3 region has the DNA TGTGCCACCAGCAGAGGGGAACCGGGACAGCGACGCTCTGGAAACACCATATATTTT. Encoded protein: CATSRGEPGQRRSGNTIYF.

The gene calls are TRBV18 and TRBJ2-7; 9 bases fit TRBD1. Trimming took 2 bases from V and 6 from J; bases not matched to a gene: 8. The CDR3 consists of 15 residues. The germline V gene encodes CDR1 KGHSH and CDR2 LQKENI. For the CDR3, the DNA is TGTGCCAGCTCACCAGGTTGGGACAGGGTTGCCGAGCAGTACTTC. This gives the protein CASSPGWDRVAEQYF.

J is TRBJ1-5 and V is TRBV18; 8 bases are shared with TRBD1. Germline assignment: CDR1 KGHSH and CDR2 LQKENI. The CDR3 loop spans 18 amino acids. With V trimmed by 6 bases and J by 0 bases, 13 bases remained unmatched. DNA for the CDR3: TGTGCCAGCTCCCAGAACGGGACAGGAATTTATAGCAATCAGCCCCAGCATTTT. It encodes CASSQNGTGIYSNQPQHF.

The sample holds one count of this clone. V is TRBV5-4 and J is TRBJ2-4; no clear D gene. The V gene's germline CDR1 is SGHNT and CDR2 YYREEE (reference sequence). The V end lost 0 bases, the J end lost 1 base, and 11 bases lay between the germline ends. The CDR3 runs to 16 residues. The CDR3 bases are TGTGCCAGCAGCTTGGCTCAAACTCGGGCCAAAAACATTCAGTACTTC. This gives the protein CASSLAQTRAKNIQYF.